The 20 T cell receptor beta chains given below trace back to one sample, sequenced in a study of read filtering for tumor transcriptome and immune sequencing. The library was built from about 400 ng RNA with molecular barcoded adaptors for alpha/delta and beta/gamma chains. A single record per CDR3 protein comes from TCRdb applying MiXCR to the reads. The table records around 30,000 distinct CDR3 sequences, approximately 18% of them present only once. The sample was a population of CD138-negative cells sorted from bone marrow. The receptor set was obtained from a donor at least 40 years old with multiple myeloma.

In its sample, this clonotype was seen many times. The rearrangement uses TRBV7-2 and TRBJ1-5, with a possible D match to TRBD1 (5 bases). This CDR3 has 14 residues. Trimming left V 4 bases short and J 10 bases short, with 17 bases between. In germline, CDR1 is SGHTA, CDR2 FQGNSA. CDR3: CASSSPERGSPQHF. CDR3 sequence (DNA): TGTGCCAGCAGCTCCCCCGAAAGGGGCAGTCCCCAGCATTTT.

Many counts were recorded for this clonotype. V gene TRBV12-5 combines with J gene TRBJ2-3, with 8 positions matching TRBD2. Germline assignment: CDR1 LGHNT and CDR2 FRNRAP. With V trimmed by 2 bases and J by 5 bases, 9 bases remained unmatched. The CDR3 length is 16 residues. The CDR3 DNA sequence: TGTGCTAGTGGTTTGTACGTCGGGGGGGCTGGAGATACGCAGTATTTT. The encoded protein is CASGLYVGGAGDTQYF. Full variable domain (remainder filled in from reference TRBV12-5 and TRBJ2-3): DARVTQTPRHKVTEMGQEVTMRCQPILGHNTVFWYRQTMMQGLELLAYFRNRAPLDDSGMPKDRFSAEMPDATLATLKIQPSEPRDSAVYFCASGLYVGGAGDTQYFGPGTRLTVL.

This clonotype was detected ten times or more. The chain is built from TRBV9 and TRBJ2-3; TRBD2 aligns across 8 bases. The J segment lost 0 bases and the V segment lost 4 bases, leaving 7 bases of the junction unmatched. Germline V gene sequence: CDR1 SGDLS, CDR2 YYNGEE. This CDR3 has 16 residues. The CDR3 here is CASSPSGSISTDTQYF. CDR3 sequence (DNA): TGTGCCAGCAGCCCTAGCGGGTCTATAAGCACAGATACGCAGTATTTT.

Details on this clonotype: A much bigger clone sits one base away, suggesting this may be a read error. This sequence joins TRBV5-1 and TRBJ1-1; 7 bases are a match to TRBD1. Trimming took 5 bases from V and 0 from J; bases not matched to a gene: 7. Germline-derived CDR1 and CDR2 are SGHRS and YFSETQ. This CDR3 region has 15 residues. This CDR3 is CASSRGQRMNTEAFF. CDR3 nucleotide sequence: TGCGCCAGCAGTCGGGGACAGAGAATGAACACTGAAGCTTTCTTT.

V usage is TRBV20-1 and J usage is TRBJ1-1; D not certain. V was trimmed by 4 bases and J by 5 bases, leaving 8 bases between them. CDR1 is DFQATT and CDR2 is SNEGSKA in the germline V gene (reference sequence). CDR3 size: 11 residues. In nucleotides, the CDR3 is TGCAGTGCTATGGTGGATACTGAAGCTTTCTTT. Translated: CSAMVDTEAFF.

The table lists this clonotype with many counts. The V and J genes are TRBV12-3 or TRBV12-4 and TRBJ1-5; a weak D match, TRBD1 (5 bases). The CDR3 runs 14 residues. V lost 7 bases and J lost 0, with 10 bases in between. CDR3 in DNA: TGTGCCAGCACCGACCAGGGTAGCAATCAGCCCCAGCATTTT. It is translated as CASTDQGSNQPQHF.

This clonotype was observed at least ten times. V and J are TRBV11-2 and TRBJ2-2; TRBD2 is a possible D gene (6 bases). The germline CDR1 and CDR2 sequences are SGHAT and FQNNGV. This CDR3 is 13 amino acids long. V was clipped by 8 bases and J by 7 bases, with 14 bases between them. The CDR3 sequence is CASSTSTGGELFF. CDR3 DNA: TGTGCCAGCTCCACTAGCACCGGCGGGGAGCTGTTTTTT.

At least ten counts were recorded for this clonotype. This chain uses TRBV7-8 with TRBJ2-1; D call uncertain. The germline V gene has CDR1 SGHVS and CDR2 FQNEAQ. Trimming took off 0 bases at V and 7 bases at J, with 13 bases between the two ends. The CDR3 runs to 15 residues. The CDR3 nucleotides read TGTGCCAGCAGCTTAGCGCCCGGACCCCCAAATGAGCAGTTCTTC. It specifies CASSLAPGPPNEQFF.

To note about this clonotype: Since the CDR3 does not end with the conserved phenylalanine or tryptophan, this likely comes from a read error. J is TRBJ2-1 and V is TRBV24-1, with TRBD2 identical over 13 bases. The germline CDR1 and CDR2 sequences are KGHDR and SFDVKD. The CDR3 consists of 17 residues. Written as DNA, the CDR3 is TGTGCCACCTGTGACCGGGGACTAGCGGGAATCGGTAATGAGCAGTTCCTC. Translated: CATCDRGLAGIGNEQFL.

This clonotype has more than one count but fewer than ten. This may arise from a read error, as a much more abundant clone is one base away. The chain employs TRBV29-1 and TRBJ2-7; TRBD1 or TRBD2 may be the D gene (5 bases each). Germline-derived CDR1 and CDR2 are SQVTM and ANQGSEA. The ends were cut back, 5 bases at V and 3 bases at J, with 17 bases in the middle. CDR3 length equals 14 residues. CDR3 nucleotides: TGCAGCGTTCAACGGGGTGGGGGTTTCTACGAGCAGTACTTC. It translates to CSVQRGGGFYEQYF.

At least ten counts were recorded for this clonotype. This chain joins TRBV18 and TRBJ1-1; TRBD1 agrees at 8 bases. The germline V gene encodes CDR1 KGHSH and CDR2 LQKENI. Unmatched junction bases numbered 4, after V lost 3 bases and J lost 1 base. CDR3 length: 15 residues. The CDR3 here is CASSPDRGWNTEAFF. The CDR3 DNA reads as TGTGCCAGCTCACCCGACAGGGGTTGGAACACTGAAGCTTTCTTT.

This clonotype came up a few times. It differs at one base from a far larger clone, so likely a read error. The J gene is TRBJ2-3, the V gene TRBV12-3 or TRBV12-4; weak D call: TRBD2 (6 bases). There are 15 residues in the CDR3. The V and J ends lost 6 bases and 8 bases respectively, with 21 bases between them. The DNA for the CDR3 is TGTGCCAGCAGCCGACTAGGCCTCTCCGGAGGTACGCAGTATTTT. Translation: CASSRLGLSGGTQYF.

This chain connects TRBV28 to TRBJ2-7; D tentatively reads TRBD1 or TRBD2 (6 bases each). This CDR3 comprises 17 residues. The germline V gene encodes CDR1 MDHEN and CDR2 SYDVKM. V was trimmed by 7 bases and J by 0 bases, leaving 22 bases between them. The CDR3 here is CASTPEGGGRSSYEQYF. CDR3 DNA sequence: TGTGCCAGCACCCCGGAGGGGGGCGGTCGGAGCTCCTACGAGCAGTACTTC.

Note on this clonotype: A much larger clone differs from this one at a single base, so this may be a read error. The chain recombines TRBV5-1 with TRBJ1-5; a weak D match, TRBD1 (6 bases). The CDR3 is made up of 13 amino acids. The V gene's germline CDR1 is SGHRS and CDR2 YFSETQ. CDR3 nucleotides: TGCGCCGGCAGCTTGGGGGGGCATCAGCCCCAGCATTTT. This translates into CAGSLGGHQPQHF.

Many counts were recorded for this clonotype. The V call is TRBV29-1, the J call TRBJ2-5, with 8 bases identical to TRBD1. Unmatched junction bases numbered 8, after V lost 6 bases and J lost 5 bases. Germline CDR1 SQVTM, CDR2 ANQGSEA. The CDR3 has 13 residues. The CDR3 DNA reads as TGCAGCGTCGAACGGGACAGGTGGGAGACCCAGTACTTC. Translated: CSVERDRWETQYF.

The chain recombines TRBV20-1 with TRBJ1-1; the match to TRBD1 covers 8 bases. The germline CDR1 and CDR2 sequences are DFQATT and SNEGSKA (reference sequence). V lost 5 bases, J lost 1 base, and 6 bases stayed unmatched. This CDR3 has 14 residues. The CDR3 region is CSARTGSANTEAFF. Written as DNA, the CDR3 is TGCAGTGCTCGGACAGGGTCGGCGAACACTGAAGCTTTCTTT.

Concerning this clonotype: An end of the junction does not agree with germline; a read error may underlie this. This chain uses TRBV29-1 with TRBJ2-1; a possible D gene is TRBD2 (6 bases). This CDR3 region has 13 residues. From germline, CDR1 is SQVTM and CDR2 ANQGSEA. As DNA, the CDR3 is TGCAGCGTTGTAGCGGAGATCAGCAATCAGCAGTTCTTC. Amino acid sequence: CSVVAEISNQQFF.

This clonotype was observed many times. The chain employs TRBV28 and TRBJ1-5; TRBD1 is a possible D gene (5 bases). V lost 3 bases to trimming and J lost 6 bases, with 9 bases between them. CDR3 length: 13 amino acids. Germline V gene data show CDR1 as MDHEN and CDR2 as SYDVKM. In DNA, the CDR3 is TGTGCCAGCAGTTTTGGGGGTACTCAGCCCCAGCATTTT. Amino acid sequence: CASSFGGTQPQHF.

This clonotype was picked up many times. The rearrangement uses TRBV6-5 and TRBJ2-7; a possible D gene is TRBD2 (7 bases). Germline CDR1 and CDR2: MNHEY and SVGAGI. The CDR3 is 17 residues long. The germline V and J ends were trimmed by 2 bases and 0 bases, with 17 bases remaining between them. The CDR3 nucleotides are TGTGCCAGCAGTTACAAAGGGGGGGCTAGCGGCTCCTACGAGCAGTACTTC. As protein: CASSYKGGASGSYEQYF.

This clonotype has at least ten counts. This rearrangement joins TRBV5-4 to TRBJ2-5; the D call may be TRBD1 or TRBD2 (5 bases each). Trimming removed 3 bases at V and 1 base at J, with 13 bases between. The CDR3 contains 15 residues. Germline V gene data show CDR1 as SGHNT and CDR2 as YYREEE (reference sequence). The CDR3 sequence: CASSSGALIQETQYF. The DNA for the CDR3 is TGTGCCAGCAGCTCCGGGGCCCTGATCCAAGAGACCCAGTACTTC.